The 3 T cell receptor beta chains below were found in one sample sequenced in a study of blood T cell repertoires in COVID-19. TCRdb's copy holds only in-frame clones and misses some; the assay was immunoSEQ multiplex PCR. The profile shows tens of thousands of clones, more than 75% of them singletons. Sequencing used peripheral blood. All receptors come from a woman between 65 and 79 years old with acute or convalescent COVID-19.

The chain combines TRBV7-2 with TRBJ2-7; possible D gene TRBD2, 6 bases. The CDR3 is 13 residues long. Trimming cost V 3 bases and J 10 bases, with 16 bases left between them. Germline V gene data show CDR1 as SGHTA and CDR2 as FQGNSA. As DNA, the CDR3 is TGTGCCAGCAGCTTGGACTATGGGTGGGAACAGTACGTC. The encoded protein is CASSLDYGWEQYV.

The chain combines TRBV27 with TRBJ1-5; D unclear. Per germline, CDR1 MNHEY and CDR2 SMNVEV (reference sequence). The CDR3 is 15 residues long. V lost 0 bases and J 0 bases, leaving 6 bases between the germline ends. The CDR3 nucleotides read TGTGCCAGCAGTTTATCGGCGGGTAGCAATCAGCCCCAGCATTTT. This encodes CASSLSAGSNQPQHF.

The V and J genes are TRBV11-2 and TRBJ1-2; D call uncertain. The V gene's germline CDR1 is SGHAT and CDR2 FQNNGV. V dropped 0 bases and J dropped 4 bases, with 15 bases sitting between them. The CDR3 loop spans 16 amino acids. The chain's CDR3 is CASSLESGFIGYGYTF. CDR3 DNA sequence: TGTGCCAGCAGCTTAGAATCCGGGTTCATCGGCTATGGCTACACCTTC.